The 21 T cell receptor beta chains given below trace back to one sample, sequenced in a study of blood T cell repertoires in COVID-19. TCRdb keeps only in-frame clones here, not all; method: immunoSEQ multiplex PCR. The table includes 100,000 or so clones, roughly four fifths detected once. The specimen sequenced was peripheral blood. Receptor source: a human donor in a cohort sampled during active COVID-19.

This chain connects TRBV29-1 to TRBJ2-5; D gene unclear. CDR3 length: 12 residues. Germline V gene lookup returns CDR1 SQVTM and CDR2 ANQGSEA. This CDR3 reads CTIEANQETQYF. The CDR3, as DNA: TGCACGATCGAGGCCAACCAAGAGACCCAGTACTTC.

V is TRBV29-1 and J is TRBJ2-7, with no clear D. With 6 bases removed from V and 2 bases from J, the gap between germline ends came to 11 bases. This CDR3 comprises 12 residues. CDR1 and CDR2 (germline): SQVTM, ANQGSEA. CDR3 sequence reads: CSVKSPPYEQYF. The CDR3 DNA follows: TGCAGCGTCAAAAGCCCTCCCTACGAGCAGTACTTC.

This clone was found a few times. The J gene is TRBJ2-1, the V gene TRBV29-1, with D perhaps matching TRBD1 (5 bases). The germline V and J ends were trimmed by 7 bases and 12 bases, with 25 bases remaining between them. The CDR3 totals 14 residues. The germline V gene has CDR1 SQVTM and CDR2 ANQGSEA. CDR3 sequence: CSARSRGEFSGQFF. CDR3 in DNA: TGCAGCGCCCGTTCTAGGGGTGAGTTCTCGGGGCAGTTCTTC.

The V and J genes are TRBV6-1 and TRBJ1-4; 10 bases fit TRBD1. There are 16 residues in the CDR3. V lost 4 bases, J lost 8 bases, and 10 bases stayed unmatched. Germline-derived CDR1 and CDR2 are MNHNS and SASEGT. DNA of the CDR3: TGTGCCAGCAGTGGCCGCCCCGGGACAGGGGAAGAAAAACTGTTTTTT. This gives the protein CASSGRPGTGEEKLFF.

The chain recombines TRBV7-2 with TRBJ2-7; a weak D match, TRBD2 (5 bases). The V gene's germline CDR1 is SGHTA and CDR2 FQGNSA. The germline V and J ends were trimmed by 3 bases and 4 bases, with 7 bases remaining between them. The CDR3 has 12 residues. This chain's CDR3 is CASSFRGYEQYF. The CDR3 DNA reads TGTGCCAGCAGCTTTAGAGGGTACGAGCAGTACTTC.

The CDR3 loop is CASSQDLGTGSYEQYF. In nucleotides, the CDR3 is TGCGCCAGCAGCCAAGATTTAGGAACAGGGAGCTACGAGCAGTACTTC. The chain employs TRBV4-3 and TRBJ2-7, with D possibly TRBD1 on 6 matching bases. CDR3 size: 16 residues. Trimming shortened V by 0 bases and J by 3 bases, and 15 bases separated the two germline ends. CDR1 LGHNA and CDR2 YSLEER come from the germline V gene.

The CDR3 spells CASSSPYEQYF. In DNA form, the CDR3 reads TGTGCCAGCAGCTCTCCCTACGAGCAGTACTTC. The J gene is TRBJ2-7, the V gene TRBV5-4; D is unclear. Germline CDR1 reads SGHNT; CDR2 reads YYREEE (reference sequence). The germline V and J ends were trimmed by 3 bases and 2 bases, with 3 bases remaining between them. CDR3 length: 11 residues.

This CDR3 reads CASSQFDTLNTEAFF. DNA for the CDR3: TGTGCCAGCAGCCAATTCGACACGTTGAACACTGAAGCTTTCTTT. The rearrangement uses TRBV6-5 and TRBJ1-1; unclear D gene. Germline CDR1 and CDR2: MNHEY and SVGAGI. The CDR3 contains 15 residues. V lost 6 bases and J 0 bases, leaving 14 bases between the germline ends.

The J gene is TRBJ1-3, the V gene TRBV5-1; weak D call: TRBD1 (6 bases). The length of the CDR3 is 14 residues. V was shortened by 0 bases and J by 2 bases, with 6 bases between the two germline ends. The germline CDR1 and CDR2 sequences are SGHRS and YFSETQ. The CDR3 DNA sequence: TGCGCCAGCAGCTTGGGGGACACTGGAAACACCATATATTTT. Residues: CASSLGDTGNTIYF. Full variable domain (outside the CDR3, taken from reference TRBV5-1 and TRBJ1-3): KAGVTQTPRYLIKTRGQQVTLSCSPISGHRSVSWYQQTPGQGLQFLFEYFSETQRNKGNFPGRFSGRQFSNSRSEMNVSTLELGDSALYLCASSLGDTGNTIYFGEGSWLTVV.

The chain links TRBV3-1 (or the pseudogene TRBV3-2) to TRBJ2-7; D perhaps matches TRBD1 (5 bases). The CDR3 contains 13 residues. Germline loops: CDR1 LGHDT, CDR2 YNNKEL (reference sequence). V was trimmed by 4 bases and J by 1 base, leaving 8 bases between them. CDR3 amino acids: CASSRRQSYEQYF. CDR3 DNA sequence: TGTGCCAGCAGCCGCCGACAGTCCTACGAGCAGTACTTC.

The chain links TRBV3-1 (or the pseudogene TRBV3-2) to TRBJ2-3; 12 positions agree with TRBD2. The ends lost 6 bases at V and 0 bases at J; junction bases unmatched: 7. This CDR3 is built from 17 residues. The germline CDR1 and CDR2 sequences are LGHDT and YNNKEL (reference sequence). Written as DNA, the CDR3 is TGTGCCAGCAGGCGACTAGCGGGGGCCCCGAGCACAGATACGCAGTATTTT. It is translated as CASRRLAGAPSTDTQYF.

The CDR3 here is CASSIPSLAGALQETQYF. In DNA form, the CDR3 reads TGTGCCAGCAGCATCCCCTCACTAGCGGGGGCCCTACAAGAGACCCAGTACTTC. The V and J genes are TRBV9 and TRBJ2-5; 11 nucleotides match TRBD2. The CDR3 loop spans 18 amino acids. CDR1 and CDR2 (germline): SGDLS, YYNGEE. With V trimmed by 4 bases and J by 2 bases, 13 bases remained unmatched.

This CDR3 reads CASSPTGHNYGYTF. CDR3 coding DNA: TGTGCCAGCAGCCCGACAGGGCACAACTATGGCTACACCTTC. The chain links TRBV6-5 to TRBJ1-2; 7 positions agree with TRBD1. Germline loops: CDR1 MNHEY, CDR2 SVGAGI. This CDR3 spans 14 amino acids. V gave up 6 bases and J gave up 2 bases; unmatched junction bases: 6.

This clone was observed a handful of times. In nucleotides, the CDR3 is TGTGCCAACGCAGCGCTGACAGCTAACTATGGCTACACCTTC. This gives the protein CANAALTANYGYTF. This chain uses TRBV2 with TRBJ1-2; TRBD1 might be the D (5 bases). Trimming took off 10 bases at V and 0 bases at J, with 15 bases between the two ends. Germline V gene lookup returns CDR1 SNHLY and CDR2 FYNNEI. The length of the CDR3 is 14 residues. Variable domain in full (rest from reference TRBV2 and TRBJ1-2): EPEVTQTPSHQVTQMGQEVILRCVPISNHLYFYWYRQILGQKVEFLVSFYNNEISEKSEIFDDQFSVERPDGSNFTLKIRSTKLEDSAMYFCANAALTANYGYTFGSGTRLTVV.

V gene TRBV10-3 combines with J gene TRBJ1-2; 7 positions match TRBD1. The CDR3 runs to 15 residues. The germline V gene has CDR1 ENHRY and CDR2 SYGVKD. V was pared by 4 bases and J by 3 bases, with 8 bases of the junction left unmatched. The CDR3 sequence is CAISGNRGGDYGYTF. Written as DNA, the CDR3 is TGTGCCATCAGTGGAAACAGGGGAGGAGACTATGGCTACACCTTC.

The chain couples TRBV24-1 to TRBJ2-6; 7 bases are a match to TRBD1. Germline V CDR1 and CDR2: KGHDR, SFDVKD. The J segment lost 0 bases and the V segment lost 12 bases, leaving 13 bases of the junction unmatched. The CDR3 runs to 17 residues. The CDR3 coding sequence is TGTGCCGGAATGGAAGGGGGCCTGAGCTCTGGGGCCAACGTCCTGACTTTC. Its protein product is CAGMEGGLSSGANVLTF.

For the CDR3, the DNA is TGTGCCATCAGTGGGACAGACAGTGACTATGGCTACACCTTC. This translates into CAISGTDSDYGYTF. The chain combines TRBV10-3 with TRBJ1-2; weak D call: TRBD1 (6 bases). The CDR3 extends over 14 amino acids. Germline V CDR1 and CDR2: ENHRY, SYGVKD. V gave up 4 bases and J gave up 3 bases, with 12 bases separating them.

The rearrangement uses TRBV18 and TRBJ1-1, with a possible D match to TRBD1 (5 bases). V was pared by 5 bases and J by 0 bases, with 13 bases between. Germline V CDR1 and CDR2: KGHSH, LQKENI. CDR3 length: 15 residues. CDR3 in amino acids: CASSVGGIMNTEAFF. CDR3 DNA: TGTGCCAGCTCAGTTGGGGGGATCATGAACACTGAAGCTTTCTTT.

The chain joins TRBV6-2 or TRBV6-3 to TRBJ2-7; D is unresolved. V was trimmed by 5 bases and J by 0 bases, leaving 8 bases between them. Germline CDR1 is MNHEY and CDR2 is SVGEGT. There are 13 residues in the CDR3. In DNA, the CDR3 is TGTGCCAGCAGTCTCCCCCCCTCCTACGAGCAGTACTTC. Its protein is CASSLPPSYEQYF.

This clone has a single count. The chain carries TRBV5-1 and TRBJ2-1; weak D call: TRBD1 (6 bases). The V end was cut by 0 bases, the J end by 0 bases, with 10 bases between. Per germline, CDR1 SGHRS and CDR2 YFSETQ. The CDR3 is made up of 16 amino acids. CDR3 amino acids: CASSLATGNSYNEQFF. The CDR3 DNA reads as TGCGCCAGCAGCTTGGCCACAGGGAACTCCTACAATGAGCAGTTCTTC.

V usage is TRBV11-1 and J usage is TRBJ2-1; a possible D gene is TRBD2 (7 bases). In germline, CDR1 is SGHAT, CDR2 FQDESV (reference sequence). The CDR3 covers 15 residues. Trimming took off 1 base at V and 9 bases at J, with 16 bases between the two ends. CDR3 DNA sequence: TGTGCCAGCAGCTTAGGGGGGGGGCCCGGGGGTGAGCAGTTCTTC. Translated, it gives CASSLGGGPGGEQFF.